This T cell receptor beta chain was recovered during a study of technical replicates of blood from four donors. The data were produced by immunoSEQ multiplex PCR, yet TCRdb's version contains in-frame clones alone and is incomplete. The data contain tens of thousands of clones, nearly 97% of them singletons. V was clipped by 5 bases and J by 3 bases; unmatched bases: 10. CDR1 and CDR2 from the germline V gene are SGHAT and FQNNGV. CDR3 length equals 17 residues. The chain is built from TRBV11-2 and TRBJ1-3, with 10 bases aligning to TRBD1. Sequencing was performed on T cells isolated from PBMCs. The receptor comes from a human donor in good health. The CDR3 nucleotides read TGTGCCAGCAGCGGGCTAACCGGACAGGGGGATGGAAACACCATATATTTT. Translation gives CASSGLTGQGDGNTIYF.